A single sample gave rise to the 24 T cell receptor beta chains below, sequenced in a study of shared clonotypes between healthy human individuals. TCRdb keeps only in-frame clones here, not all; method: immunoSEQ multiplex PCR. The sample holds under 600,000 clones; less than 98% are singletons and the top ten take around 0.06%. The specimen was naive CD4+ T cells sorted from blood. Subset here: CD45RA+ positively selected. These receptors all come from a woman in her thirties in good health.

Regarding this clone: Other DNA sequences from this sample encode an identical CDR3 as well. This chain connects TRBV18 to TRBJ1-1; D uncertain. With 2 bases removed from V and 1 base from J, the gap between germline ends came to 5 bases. The germline V gene encodes CDR1 KGHSH and CDR2 LQKENI. This CDR3 region has 13 residues. This CDR3 reads CASSPDTNTEAFF. The CDR3 nucleotides are TGTGCCAGCTCACCAGACACGAACACTGAAGCTTTCTTT. Filled out from reference TRBV18 and TRBJ1-1, the complete variable domain reads NAGVMQNPRHLVRRRGQEARLRCSPMKGHSHVYWYRQLPEEGLKFMVYLQKENIIDESGMPKERFSAEFPKEGPSILRIQQVVRGDSAAYFCASSPDTNTEAFFGQGTRLTVV.

This chain uses TRBV18 with TRBJ2-7; 9 nucleotides match TRBD1. Per the germline V gene, CDR1 is KGHSH and CDR2 is LQKENI. This CDR3 region has 13 residues. J gave up 7 bases and V 2 bases, and 3 bases lay outside the gene matches. CDR3 in DNA: TGTGCCAGCTCACCAACAGGGGGCCGGGAGCAGTACTTC. Its translation is CASSPTGGREQYF.

This chain joins TRBV5-1 and TRBJ1-1, with 7 positions matching TRBD1. J lost 3 bases, V lost 4 bases, and 9 bases had no gene match. Germline loops: CDR1 SGHRS, CDR2 YFSETQ. The CDR3 has 15 amino acids. CDR3 amino acids: CASSPFITGDTEAFF. CDR3 DNA: TGCGCCAGCAGCCCGTTTATTACAGGGGACACTGAAGCTTTCTTT.

The V call is TRBV10-1, the J call TRBJ2-1; 11 nucleotides match TRBD2. CDR3 length equals 16 residues. Germline V gene data show CDR1 as WNHNN and CDR2 as SYGVQD (reference sequence). The junction had 7 bases not matched to a gene; V was cut back by 1 base and J by 8 bases. CDR3 amino acids: CASSEFSGRAFDEQFF. DNA for the CDR3: TGCGCCAGCAGTGAGTTTAGCGGGAGGGCCTTTGATGAGCAGTTCTTC.

The V gene is TRBV28, the J gene TRBJ2-5, with D possibly TRBD2 on 6 matching bases. The DNA end lines up better with TRBJ2-7; the J call may be wrong. This CDR3 has 13 amino acids. Germline V lookup: CDR1 MDHEN, CDR2 SYDVKM. The CDR3 is CASWDSSSYEQYF. As DNA, the CDR3 is TGTGCCAGCTGGGACTCTAGCTCCTACGAGCAGTACTTC.

This clone showed up just once. The chain couples TRBV9 to TRBJ2-2; D may be TRBD1 (6 bases). CDR3 length: 16 residues. Germline assignment: CDR1 SGDLS and CDR2 YYNGEE. V was clipped by 4 bases and J by 2 bases, with 15 bases between them. The CDR3 reads CASSPHEGGNTGELFF. DNA for the CDR3: TGTGCCAGCAGCCCCCACGAAGGGGGTAACACCGGGGAGCTGTTTTTT. Full variable domain (remainder filled in from reference TRBV9 and TRBJ2-2): DSGVTQTPKHLITATGQRVTLRCSPRSGDLSVYWYQQSLDQGLQFLIQYYNGEERAKGNILERFSAQQFPDLHSELNLSSLELGDSALYFCASSPHEGGNTGELFFGEGSRLTVL.

The rearrangement joins TRBV6-5 to TRBJ1-5; D gene unclear. V shed 0 bases and J shed 3 bases, with 6 bases lying between them. The CDR3 contains 14 residues. Germline CDR1 reads MNHEY; CDR2 reads SVGAGI. The CDR3 DNA reads as TGTGCCAGCAGTTACTCAGAGAACAATCAGCCCCAGCATTTT. Residues: CASSYSENNQPQHF.

A remark on this clone: An end of the junction does not agree with germline; a read error may underlie this. The chain links TRBV5-4 to TRBJ1-3; TRBD1 is a possible D gene (5 bases). The germline CDR1 and CDR2 sequences are SGHNT and YYREEE (reference sequence). The CDR3 is made up of 17 amino acids. CDR3 sequence (DNA): TGTGCCAGCAGTTTGGGGCCTTTCGGGGGCTCTGGAAACACCATATATTTT. Protein sequence: CASSLGPFGGSGNTIYF.

The chain uses TRBV2 and TRBJ2-1; D assignment may be TRBD1 or TRBD2 (5 bases each). The ends were cut back, 6 bases at V and 4 bases at J, with 13 bases in the middle. Germline assignment: CDR1 SNHLY and CDR2 FYNNEI. The CDR3 loop spans 14 amino acids. Here the CDR3 reads CASRGDNTYNEQFF. In nucleotides, the CDR3 is TGTGCCAGCAGGGGGGATAACACATACAATGAGCAGTTCTTC.

V and J are TRBV5-5 and TRBJ1-5; D ambiguous. Between the trimmed V and J ends, which lost 0 bases and 6 bases, there was a span of 16 bases. The CDR3 has 16 residues. Germline lookup yields CDR1 SGHKS and CDR2 YYEKEE (reference sequence). DNA of the CDR3: TGTGCCAGCAGCTTGGCCGCGGAGCTTCTCGGTCAGCCCCAGCATTTT. Amino acid sequence: CASSLAAELLGQPQHF.

The rearrangement links TRBV29-1 to TRBJ1-1; no definite D call. The CDR3 has 13 amino acids. Germline lookup yields CDR1 SQVTM and CDR2 ANQGSEA. The germline V and J ends were trimmed by 2 bases and 4 bases, with 11 bases remaining between them. The CDR3 DNA sequence: TGCAGCGTTGAAATATTTGGGCTCACTGAAGCTTTCTTT. This translates into CSVEIFGLTEAFF.

The chain recombines TRBV7-2 with TRBJ1-1; D unclear. V lost 6 bases, J lost 1 base, and 6 bases lay in between. CDR1 and CDR2 (germline): SGHTA, FQGNSA. This CDR3 contains 12 residues. The CDR3 bases are TGTGCCAGCAGGGCAGGGAACACTGAAGCTTTCTTT. This codes for CASRAGNTEAFF.

The rearrangement links TRBV19 to TRBJ1-5; 7 nucleotides align to TRBD1. Germline CDR1 reads LNHDA; CDR2 reads SQIVND (reference sequence). This CDR3 comprises 14 residues. The J segment lost 6 bases and the V segment lost 5 bases, leaving 7 bases of the junction unmatched. The DNA of the CDR3 is TGTGCCAGTAGTCAACAGGGGTCCGCTCAGCCCCAGCATTTT. As protein: CASSQQGSAQPQHF.

The V and J genes are TRBV27 and TRBJ1-3, with 8 bases matching TRBD1. The CDR3 length is 16 residues. Unmatched junction bases numbered 8, after V lost 5 bases and J lost 2 bases. Germline CDR1 and CDR2: MNHEY and SMNVEV (reference sequence). CDR3 nucleotides: TGTGCCAGCAGTCCCGGACAGGGAGGAGCTGGAAACACCATATATTTT. It yields the protein CASSPGQGGAGNTIYF.

The genes are TRBV5-4 and TRBJ2-3; no firm D call. V was trimmed by 5 bases and J by 6 bases, leaving 10 bases between them. This CDR3 has 12 residues. From germline, CDR1 is SGHNT and CDR2 YYREEE (reference sequence). This CDR3 reads CASSWTGDTQYF. CDR3 nucleotides: TGTGCCAGCAGTTGGACCGGGGATACGCAGTATTTT.

This clone has only one observation. The V and J genes are TRBV27 and TRBJ2-1; D is undetermined. There are 16 residues in the CDR3. V lost 7 bases to trimming and J lost 0 bases, with 16 bases between them. Per the germline V gene, CDR1 is MNHEY and CDR2 is SMNVEV (reference sequence). CDR3 sequence: CASTHDAQASYNEQFF. CDR3 bases: TGTGCCAGCACCCACGATGCCCAGGCCTCCTACAATGAGCAGTTCTTC.

A single count supports this clone. The chain has TRBV7-2 and TRBJ2-3; D unresolved. The CDR3 spans 14 residues. The germline gives CDR1 SGHTA, CDR2 FQGNSA. Trimming stripped 3 bases from V and 0 bases from J, with 7 bases between. CDR3 in DNA: TGTGCCAGCAGCTTGCGGCAGAGCACAGATACGCAGTATTTT. It yields the protein CASSLRQSTDTQYF.

V is TRBV28 and J is TRBJ2-6, with a possible D match to TRBD2 (5 bases). Germline V gives CDR1 MDHEN, CDR2 SYDVKM. Between the trimmed V and J ends, which lost 6 bases and 0 bases, there was a span of 15 bases. The CDR3 spans 17 residues. CDR3 coding DNA: TGTGCCAGCAGCGACACCGGACTGATCTCTGGGGCCAACGTCCTGACTTTC. Protein product: CASSDTGLISGANVLTF.

V gene TRBV29-1 combines with J gene TRBJ2-2; D is uncertain. The CDR3 runs 12 residues. Germline CDR1 and CDR2: SQVTM and ANQGSEA. With 3 bases removed from V and 2 bases from J, the gap between germline ends came to 4 bases. The CDR3 DNA reads as TGCAGCGTTGACAGAAACACCGGGGAGCTGTTTTTT. Amino acid sequence: CSVDRNTGELFF.

V is TRBV7-9 and J is TRBJ2-3; TRBD2 aligns across 8 bases. The CDR3 has 12 amino acids. Germline V gene sequence: CDR1 SEHNR, CDR2 FQNEAQ (reference sequence). DNA for the CDR3: TGTGCTACGCGGGAGGTCGCAGATACGCAGTATTTT. This gives the protein CATREVADTQYF.

This chain joins TRBV5-1 and TRBJ2-3; tentative D call: TRBD2 (5 bases). Looked up from germline, CDR1 is SGHRS and CDR2 is YFSETQ. This CDR3 spans 15 amino acids. Trimming shortened V by 4 bases and J by 2 bases, and 14 bases separated the two germline ends. The CDR3 region is CASSPLVLPTDTQYF. The CDR3 nucleotides are TGCGCCAGCAGCCCACTAGTACTTCCCACAGATACGCAGTATTTT.

The chain carries TRBV28 and TRBJ1-4; 8 bases map to TRBD1. Germline V gene data show CDR1 as MDHEN and CDR2 as SYDVKM. The CDR3 runs to 13 residues. The V and J ends lost 10 bases and 7 bases, in that order; junction bases with no gene match: 8. Written as DNA, the CDR3 is TGTGCCACCAGGGGGCGCCGGGGTGAAAAACTGTTTTTT. Translating it yields CATRGRRGEKLFF. Based on the CDR3 plus reference TRBV28 and TRBJ1-4, the full variable domain is DVKVTQSSRYLVKRTGEKVFLECVQDMDHENMFWYRQDPGLGLRLIYFSYDVKMKEKGDIPEGYSVSREKKERFSLILESASTNQTSMYLCATRGRRGEKLFFGSGTQLSVL.

This rearrangement joins TRBV20-1 to TRBJ2-7; D unclear. The V end lost 2 bases, the J end lost 6 bases, and 8 bases lay between the germline ends. There are 11 residues in the CDR3. Germline V CDR1 and CDR2: DFQATT, SNEGSKA (reference sequence). Here the CDR3 reads CSARIASEQYF. The CDR3 nucleotides are TGCAGTGCTAGAATAGCAAGCGAGCAGTACTTC.

This chain uses TRBV7-2 with TRBJ2-1; possible D gene TRBD2, 5 bases. Germline lookup yields CDR1 SGHTA and CDR2 FQGNSA. Trimming pared 2 bases from V and 8 bases from J, leaving 13 bases between. The CDR3 sequence is 14 residues long. CDR3 bases: TGTGCCAGCAGCTTACCGACTACCTCATATGAGCAGTTCTTC. Translating it yields CASSLPTTSYEQFF.